This record concerns one T cell receptor beta chain sequence. Its target is not known. Germline V CDR1 and CDR2: MNHEY, SVGAGI. There are 12 residues in the CDR3. Trimming removed 6 bases at V and 11 bases at J, with 15 bases between. This record belongs to a study of OX40 agonist ivuxolimab in advanced cancers. Study-wide findings and caveats: More expanded clones were seen, on average, in CD8+ T cells than in CD4+.

Sequenced by immunoSEQ multiplex PCR; TCRdb stores in-frame clones only, minus some. The table shows some 97,000 clones, with just over 90% occurring only once. V and J are TRBV6-5 and TRBJ2-3; D not resolved. The source material was CD4+ or CD8+ T cells sorted from blood, sampled in a trial of the OX40 agonist ivuxolimab. This clonotype was sampled from an adult with an advanced solid tumor such as melanoma, head and neck, liver or kidney cancer. CDR3 coding DNA: TGTGCCAGCAGATCCCCCGGCGAGAAGCAGTATTTT. This translates into CASRSPGEKQYF.